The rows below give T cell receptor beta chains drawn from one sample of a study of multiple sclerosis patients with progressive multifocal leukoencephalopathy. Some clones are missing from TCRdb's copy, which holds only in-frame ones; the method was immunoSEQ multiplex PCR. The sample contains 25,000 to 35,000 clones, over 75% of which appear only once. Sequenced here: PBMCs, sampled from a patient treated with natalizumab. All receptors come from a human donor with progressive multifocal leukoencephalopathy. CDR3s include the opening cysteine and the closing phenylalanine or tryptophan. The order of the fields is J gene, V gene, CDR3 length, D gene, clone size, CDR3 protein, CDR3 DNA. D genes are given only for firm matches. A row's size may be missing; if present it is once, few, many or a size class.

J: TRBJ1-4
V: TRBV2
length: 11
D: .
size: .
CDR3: CASRGVEKLFF
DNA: TGTGCCAGTAGGGGAGTCGAAAAACTGTTTTTT

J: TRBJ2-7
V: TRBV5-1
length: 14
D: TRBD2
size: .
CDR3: CASSSGLAGDEQYF
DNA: TGCGCCAGCAGCTCCGGACTAGCGGGAGACGAGCAGTACTTC

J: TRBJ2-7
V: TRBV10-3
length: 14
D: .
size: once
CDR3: CAIRPQGMSHEQYF
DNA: TGTGCCATCAGGCCCCAGGGTATGTCCCACGAGCAGTACTTC

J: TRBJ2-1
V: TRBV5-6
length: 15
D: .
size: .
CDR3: CASSLRALSYNEQFF
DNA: TGTGCCAGCAGCTTGAGAGCGCTCTCCTACAATGAGCAGTTCTTC

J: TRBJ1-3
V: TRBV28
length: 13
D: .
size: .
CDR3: CASSSGGGNTIYF
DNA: TGTGCCAGCAGCTCTGGCGGTGGAAACACCATATATTTT

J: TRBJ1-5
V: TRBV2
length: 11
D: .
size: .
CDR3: CASSEYGPQHF
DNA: TGTGCCAGCAGTGAATATGGTCCCCAGCATTTT

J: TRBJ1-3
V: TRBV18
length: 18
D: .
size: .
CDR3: CASSPLSSVSISGNTIYF
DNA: TGTGCCAGCTCCCCACTCAGCAGTGTCTCTATCTCTGGAAACACCATATATTTT

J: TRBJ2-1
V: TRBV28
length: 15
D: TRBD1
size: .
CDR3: CASSSMTGAKNEQFF
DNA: TGTGCCAGCAGTTCAATGACAGGGGCCAAGAATGAGCAGTTCTTC

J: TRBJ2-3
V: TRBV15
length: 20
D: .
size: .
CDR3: CATSRTLPSQTGTNTDTQYF
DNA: TGTGCCACCAGCAGGACTCTCCCCTCCCAAACAGGGACTAACACAGATACGCAGTATTTT

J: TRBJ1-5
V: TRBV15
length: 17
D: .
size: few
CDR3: CATSRDQAAGGGQPQHF
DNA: TGTGCCACCAGCAGAGATCAGGCCGCGGGAGGGGGGCAGCCCCAGCATTTT

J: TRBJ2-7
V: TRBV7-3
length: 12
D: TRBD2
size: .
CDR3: CASSLSGGEQYF
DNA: TGTGCCAGCAGCTTAAGCGGGGGGGAGCAGTACTTC

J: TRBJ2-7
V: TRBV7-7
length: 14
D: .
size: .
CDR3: CASSRGTNTYEQYF
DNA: TGTGCCAGCAGCCGCGGGACCAACACCTACGAGCAGTACTTC

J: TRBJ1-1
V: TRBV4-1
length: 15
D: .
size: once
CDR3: CASSQYRDLNTEAFF
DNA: TGCGCCAGCAGCCAGTACAGGGACCTGAACACTGAAGCTTTCTTT

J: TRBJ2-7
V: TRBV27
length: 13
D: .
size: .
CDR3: CATSWGVSYEQYF
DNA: TGTGCCACTTCTTGGGGGGTCTCCTACGAGCAGTACTTC

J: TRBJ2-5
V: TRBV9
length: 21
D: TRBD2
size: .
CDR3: CASSVSGLGRGRVAGGETQYF
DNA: TGTGCCAGCAGCGTCTCCGGTTTAGGCAGGGGGCGGGTAGCGGGAGGAGAGACCCAGTACTTC

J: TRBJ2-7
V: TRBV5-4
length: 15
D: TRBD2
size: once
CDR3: CASSLAGLASAEQYF
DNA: TGTGCCAGCAGCTTGGCGGGACTAGCATCAGCCGAGCAGTACTTC

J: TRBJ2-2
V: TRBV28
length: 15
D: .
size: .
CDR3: CASSPGRRGTGELFF
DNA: TGTGCCAGCAGTCCGGGACGGAGGGGCACCGGGGAGCTGTTTTTT

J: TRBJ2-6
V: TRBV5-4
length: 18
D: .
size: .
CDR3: CASSWDIQELPGANVLTF
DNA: TGTGCCAGCAGCTGGGACATTCAGGAGCTCCCTGGGGCCAACGTCCTGACTTTC

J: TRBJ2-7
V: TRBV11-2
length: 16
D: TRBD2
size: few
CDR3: CASSPAAASGIYEQYF
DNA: TGTGCCAGCAGCCCCGCTGCGGCTAGCGGGATCTACGAGCAGTACTTC

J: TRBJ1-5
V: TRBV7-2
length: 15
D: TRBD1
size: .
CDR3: CASSRTGGSNQPQHF
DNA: TGTGCCAGCAGCCGGACAGGGGGTAGCAATCAGCCCCAGCATTTT

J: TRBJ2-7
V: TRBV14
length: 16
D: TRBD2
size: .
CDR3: CASSTGTSGFTYEQYF
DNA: TGTGCCAGCAGTACCGGGACTAGCGGGTTTACCTACGAGCAGTACTTC

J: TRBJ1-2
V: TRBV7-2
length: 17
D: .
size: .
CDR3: CASSRRDSSRGMRGYTF
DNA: TGTGCCAGCAGCCGCCGGGACTCCTCGAGGGGTATGCGGGGCTACACCTTC

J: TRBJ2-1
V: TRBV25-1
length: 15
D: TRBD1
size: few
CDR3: CASGWRTGVYNEQFF
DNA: TGTGCCAGCGGTTGGCGGACAGGGGTTTACAATGAGCAGTTCTTC

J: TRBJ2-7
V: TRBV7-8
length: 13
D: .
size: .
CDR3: CASSLGVGYEQYF
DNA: TGTGCCAGCAGCTTAGGAGTGGGCTACGAGCAGTACTTC

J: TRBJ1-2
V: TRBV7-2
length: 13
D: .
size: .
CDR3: CASSLGLAYGYTF
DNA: TGTGCCAGCAGCCTAGGGCTCGCCTATGGCTACACCTTC

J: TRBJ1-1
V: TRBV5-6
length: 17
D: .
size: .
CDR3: CASSLGPPRRLNTEAFF
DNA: TGTGCCAGCAGCTTGGGCCCCCCGCGGAGATTAAACACTGAAGCTTTCTTT

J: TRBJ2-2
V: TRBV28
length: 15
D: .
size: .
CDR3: CASIRDNANTGELFF
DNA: TGTGCCAGCATCAGAGACAACGCGAACACCGGGGAGCTGTTTTTT

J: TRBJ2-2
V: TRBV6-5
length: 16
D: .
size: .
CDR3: CASSYSGSPNTGELFF
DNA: TGTGCCAGCAGTTACTCGGGGTCCCCGAACACCGGGGAGCTGTTTTTT

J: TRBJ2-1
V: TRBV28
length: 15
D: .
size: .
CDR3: CASRPPGPRMNEQFF
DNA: TGTGCCAGCAGACCACCGGGACCGAGGATGAATGAGCAGTTCTTC

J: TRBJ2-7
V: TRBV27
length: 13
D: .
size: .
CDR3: CASSYTTAGEQYF
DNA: TGTGCCAGCAGTTATACGACGGCCGGCGAGCAGTACTTC

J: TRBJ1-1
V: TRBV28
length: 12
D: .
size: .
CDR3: CASSLLDTEAFF
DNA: TGTGCCAGCAGTTTACTCGACACTGAAGCTTTCTTT

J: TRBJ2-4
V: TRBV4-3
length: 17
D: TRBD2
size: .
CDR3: CASSQDTSGSSYSIQYF
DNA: TGCGCCAGCAGCCAAGATACTAGCGGGAGCTCCTATAGCATTCAGTACTTC

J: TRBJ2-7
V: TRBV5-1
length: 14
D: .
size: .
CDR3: CASSYDTATYEQYF
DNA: TGCGCCAGCAGCTACGACACCGCCACCTACGAGCAGTACTTC

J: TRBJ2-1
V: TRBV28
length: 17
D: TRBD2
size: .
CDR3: CASSSPKTSGSGNEQFF
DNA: TGTGCCAGCAGTTCCCCCAAGACTAGCGGGAGTGGCAATGAGCAGTTCTTC

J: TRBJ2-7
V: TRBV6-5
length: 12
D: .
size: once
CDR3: CASSYVGNEQHF
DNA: TGTGCCAGCAGTTACGTGGGAAACGAGCAGCACTTC

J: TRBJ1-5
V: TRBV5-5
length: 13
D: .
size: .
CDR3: CASSQDRDQPQHF
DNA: TGTGCCAGCAGCCAAGACAGAGATCAGCCCCAGCATTTT

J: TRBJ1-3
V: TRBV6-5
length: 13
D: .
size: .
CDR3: CASSYAPRNTIYF
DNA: TGTGCCAGCAGTTACGCACCCCGAAACACCATATATTTT

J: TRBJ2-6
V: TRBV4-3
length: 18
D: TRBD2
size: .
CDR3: CASSQDLGGGMRANVLTF
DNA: TGCGCCAGCAGCCAAGATCTCGGGGGGGGCATGAGGGCCAACGTCCTGACTTTC

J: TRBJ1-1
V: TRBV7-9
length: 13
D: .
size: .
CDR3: CASSAGGLTEAFF
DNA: TGTGCCAGCAGCGCCGGAGGGCTCACTGAAGCTTTCTTT

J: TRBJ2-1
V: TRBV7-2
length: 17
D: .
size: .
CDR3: CASSPPGTRHSYNEQFF
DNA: TGTGCCAGCAGCCCCCCAGGTACGCGACACTCCTACAATGAGCAGTTCTTC

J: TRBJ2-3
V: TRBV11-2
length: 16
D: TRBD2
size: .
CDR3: CASSQKAGVSTDTQYF
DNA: TGTGCCAGCAGCCAGAAAGCGGGAGTAAGCACAGATACGCAGTATTTT

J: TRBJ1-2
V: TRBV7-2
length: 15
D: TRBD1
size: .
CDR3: CASSFYRQGADGYTF
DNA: TGTGCCAGCAGCTTCTACAGACAGGGGGCGGATGGCTACACCTTC

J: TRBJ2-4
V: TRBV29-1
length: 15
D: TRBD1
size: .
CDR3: CSVEQQGQVKNIQYF
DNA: TGCAGCGTCGAACAACAGGGGCAGGTCAAAAACATTCAGTACTTC

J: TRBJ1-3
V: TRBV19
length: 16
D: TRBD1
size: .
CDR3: CASAEGGTASGNTIYF
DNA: TGTGCCAGCGCCGAGGGAGGGACAGCCTCTGGAAACACCATATATTTT

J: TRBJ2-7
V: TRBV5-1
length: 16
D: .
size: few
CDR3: CASSLAVAGGYYEQYF
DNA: TGCGCCAGCAGCTTGGCCGTGGCAGGGGGGTACTACGAGCAGTACTTC

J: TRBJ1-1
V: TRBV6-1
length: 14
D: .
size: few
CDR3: CASSEFRVNTEAFF
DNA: TGTGCCAGCAGTGAATTCAGGGTTAACACTGAAGCTTTCTTT

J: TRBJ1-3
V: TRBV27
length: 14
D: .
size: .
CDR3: CASGVADSGNTIYF
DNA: TGTGCCAGCGGGGTGGCTGACTCTGGAAACACCATATATTTT

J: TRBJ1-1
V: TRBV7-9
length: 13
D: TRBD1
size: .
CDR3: CASMTGENTEAFF
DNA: TGTGCCAGCATGACAGGGGAGAACACTGAAGCTTTCTTT